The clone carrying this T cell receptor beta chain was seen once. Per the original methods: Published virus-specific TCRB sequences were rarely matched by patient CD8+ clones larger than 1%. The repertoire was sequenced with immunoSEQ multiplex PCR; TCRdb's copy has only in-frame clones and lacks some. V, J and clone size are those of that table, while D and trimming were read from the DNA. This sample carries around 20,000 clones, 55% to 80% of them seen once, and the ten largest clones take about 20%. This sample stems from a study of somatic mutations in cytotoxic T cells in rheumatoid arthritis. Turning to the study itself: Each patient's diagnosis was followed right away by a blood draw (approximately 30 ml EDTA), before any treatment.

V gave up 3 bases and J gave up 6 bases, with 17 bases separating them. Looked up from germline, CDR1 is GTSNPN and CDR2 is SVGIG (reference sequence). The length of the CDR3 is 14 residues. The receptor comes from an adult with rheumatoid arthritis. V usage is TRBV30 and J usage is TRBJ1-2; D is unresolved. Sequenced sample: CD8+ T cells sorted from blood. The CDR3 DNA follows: TGTGCCTGGAGGGGAGAAGGGCCCTATGATGGCTACACCTTC. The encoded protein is CAWRGEGPYDGYTF.